This T cell receptor (beta chain) was sequenced for a study of T cell repertoires in cytomegalovirus infection. The CDR3 runs 15 residues. Trimming removed 0 bases at V and 3 bases at J, with 12 bases between. Germline values: CDR1 DFQATT, CDR2 SNEGSKA (reference sequence). This clonotype occurred many times. TCRdb reanalysed the reads using MiXCR and keeps one entry per CDR3 protein. The data show about 240,000 distinct CDR3 sequences, roughly 6.5% seen once. Sample: PBMCs. V usage is TRBV20-1 and J usage is TRBJ1-3; maybe TRBD1 (5 bases). The clonotype originates from a human donor in good health (CMV status not recorded). Some clones in this sample may be carry-over from other donors' samples. The CDR3 nucleotides read TGCAGTGCTAGAGATTCGCAGGGTTATGGAAACACCATATATTTT. This translates into CSARDSQGYGNTIYF.